This T cell receptor (beta chain) was sequenced for a study of Ad26.COV2.S vaccination and SARS-CoV-2 variants (dated by TCRdb to the early 2020s). With regard to the full study: Vaccine-arm donors were drawn from COV1001, a multicentre, randomized, double-blind, placebo-controlled phase I-IIa trial of Ad26.COV2.S in healthy adults. Trial participants were randomized into five groups of five: low-dose or high-dose Ad26.COV2.S given once or twice, or placebo on both occasions. The TCR-sequenced set comprised around 30 samples: approximately 19 Ad26.COV2.S vaccine recipients, 5 placebo recipients and 8 SARS-CoV-2 convalescent individuals. Ad26.COV2.S was given intramuscularly at 5x10^10 or 1x10^11 viral particles, as a single shot or as two shots 56 days apart. Investigators remained blinded to trial group allocation during experiments and outcome assessment. TCRbeta repertoire sequencing served as the tool for gauging how specific and how broad the SARS-CoV-2-reactive T cell receptors were following Ad26.COV2.S vaccination. What the authors observed across the whole study: It was noted by the authors that total T cell responses may have been underestimated by the TCR breadth and depth analyses. The study was not powered to compare responses between vaccine doses or regimens. Spike-specific TCR breadth was higher in Ad26.COV2.S recipients than in placebo recipients (P = 0.0014). Vaccine and placebo recipients had comparable non-spike TCR breadth, which fits with the vaccine containing only spike. After vaccination, substantial breadth of spike-specific CD8+ and CD4+ T cell responses was reported.

The immunoSEQ Assay was used to sequence TCRbeta CDR3 regions. After extraction, genomic DNA underwent amplification by bias-controlled multiplex PCR, followed by high-throughput sequencing. Per the source publication's procedure: To quantify the absolute abundance of every unique TCRbeta CDR3 region, sequences were collapsed and filtered. T cell fraction was estimated by normalizing TCRbeta template counts to usable DNA, with usable DNA measured through amplification of reference genes found in all nucleated cells. Repertoire TCRs were annotated as SARS-CoV-2-specific by exact matching of V gene, CDR3 amino acid sequence and J gene to a known reactive TCR set. The reference SARS-CoV-2 TCR set came from MIRA and was filtered for enrichment in COVID-19-positive ImmuneCODE repertoires, removing public or cross-reactive TCRs. Using the MIRA antigens, annotated TCRs were further analysed by specific ORF or by position within an ORF. Breadth was defined as the number of annotated unique rearrangements divided by the total number of unique productive rearrangements, and depth was defined as the summed frequency of the annotated unique rearrangements. Two-sided Wilcoxon rank-sum tests were applied when comparing TCR breadth between groups. As stored in TCRdb, this immuneACCESS dataset retains in-frame rearrangements with V and J assigned. A fraction of the clones does not appear; measured against another copy, unresolved V genes explain less than half of the discrepancy, and the remainder lacks a known reason. The V and J calls and clone size are taken from that table; D and trimming were inferred from the DNA. The sample table contains roughly 400,000 clones; only one count was recorded for around 89% of them. The ten largest clones take up about 1.9% of the sample.

Inclusive of the bounding cysteine and phenylalanine, the CDR3 is 15 residues long. Only CDR3 DNA remains: 45 bases, in frame from the first base. V is cut back by 3 bases and J by 2 bases, with 3 bases in the junction unmatched. Sequences SGHRS (CDR1) and YFSETQ (CDR2) are obtained from the germline V gene. This specimen's treatment or condition label, per the study, means: about 20 received Ad26.COV2.S at low or high dose, single or two shots; about 5 received placebo; per-sample allocation not given. Repertoires of vaccine and placebo recipients were sequenced from samples taken on day 63 after the first injection. Between 29 July and 7 August 2020, Cohort 1b enrolled 25 adults aged 18-55 years at one site in Boston, USA. As a vaccine, Ad26.COV2.S was a replication-incompetent adenovirus type 26 vector that expressed a prefusion-stabilized SARS-CoV-2 spike protein derived from the original Wuhan strain.

This clone was counted once. Its antigen target is currently unknown. Base qualities are missing; no much larger clone stands one base away. The chain was built from TRBV5-1 and TRBJ2-3, with 10 bases aligning to TRBD1. Here the sequenced sample was peripheral blood, taken in a trial of Ad26.COV2.S vaccine versus placebo. This clonotype was obtained from a person aged 18 to 65 who received the Ad26.COV2.S COVID-19 vaccine or a placebo. The nucleotide sequence reads TGCGCCAGCAGCTGGGGACAGGGGATCACAGATACGCAGTATTTT. Its coded protein is CASSWGQGITDTQYF.